Presented here are 26 T cell receptor beta chains from one specimen sequenced in a study of a mutant IDH1 vaccine in newly diagnosed glioma. TCRdb's copy holds only in-frame clones and misses some; the assay was immunoSEQ multiplex PCR. Here the sample spans about 50,000 clones, around 84% being singletons. These receptors are not linked to any known antigen. Time point in this sample: week 5, during vaccination. The vaccine gave 300 ug of a 20-mer mutant IDH1 peptide subcutaneously per dose. Material: PBMCs, obtained from a glioma patient whose treatment included an IDH1 peptide vaccine. The receptors here all came from a woman between 50 and 59 years old with glioma.

This clone was picked up one time. The chain couples TRBV10-3 to TRBJ1-1, with TRBD1 matching 7 bases. In germline, CDR1 is ENHRY, CDR2 SYGVKD. V shed 6 bases and J 6 bases; nucleotides not matched to a gene: 10. This CDR3 has 14 residues. The CDR3, as DNA: TGTGCCATCAGCTTAGCCGGGACAGACTCTGAAGCTTTCTTT. Translated, it gives CAISLAGTDSEAFF.

The rearrangement links TRBV9 to TRBJ1-3; D gene unclear. CDR1 SGDLS and CDR2 YYNGEE come from the germline V gene. V lost 1 base and J 0 bases, leaving 8 bases between the germline ends. CDR3 size: 15 residues. The CDR3 sequence: CASSVMGSSGNTIYF. In nucleotides, the CDR3 is TGTGCCAGCAGCGTAATGGGGAGCTCTGGAAACACCATATATTTT. The variable domain in full, with the rest retrieved from reference TRBV9 and TRBJ1-3, is DSGVTQTPKHLITATGQRVTLRCSPRSGDLSVYWYQQSLDQGLQFLIQYYNGEERAKGNILERFSAQQFPDLHSELNLSSLELGDSALYFCASSVMGSSGNTIYFGEGSWLTVV.

The CDR3 reads CASAGTTEGDTQYF. The CDR3 region has the DNA TGCGCCAGCGCCGGGACAACCGAGGGAGATACGCAGTATTTT. V usage is TRBV5-1 and J usage is TRBJ2-3; the D gene is possibly TRBD1 (6 bases). CDR1 is SGHRS and CDR2 is YFSETQ in the germline V gene. The CDR3 is 14 residues long. The ends were cut back, 7 bases at V and 5 bases at J, with 17 bases in the middle.

This clone was picked up a small number of times. V gene TRBV28 combines with J gene TRBJ1-5; D remains unclear. This CDR3 is built from 12 residues. Germline CDR1 is MDHEN and CDR2 is SYDVKM. V lost 7 bases and J 3 bases, leaving 7 bases between the germline ends. CDR3 nucleotides: TGTGCCAGCAAAGCCTCCAATCAGCCCCAGCATTTT. It is translated as CASKASNQPQHF.

The V gene is TRBV6-5, the J gene TRBJ2-7; possible D gene TRBD1, 6 bases. The CDR3 is made up of 16 amino acids. V lost 2 bases, J lost 2 bases, and 16 bases lay in between. The germline V gene has CDR1 MNHEY and CDR2 SVGAGI. CDR3 sequence reads: CASSYRGGQYTYEQYF. In DNA form, the CDR3 reads TGTGCCAGCAGTTACCGTGGAGGACAGTACACCTACGAGCAGTACTTC.

In this sample, this clone turned up a few times. The chain joins TRBV19 to TRBJ1-1; D not resolved. CDR3 size: 13 residues. Trimming took off 9 bases at V and 6 bases at J, with 17 bases between the two ends. Germline CDR1 LNHDA, CDR2 SQIVND (reference sequence). CDR3 bases: TGTGCCAGCGCCTTAGTAGAAAGTTCTGAAGCTTTCTTT. Translation: CASALVESSEAFF.

V gene TRBV6-6 combines with J gene TRBJ1-5; possibly TRBD1 for D (5 bases). Trimming took 4 bases from V and 2 from J, leaving 12 bases between them. The CDR3 loop spans 15 amino acids. Germline V lookup: CDR1 MNHNY, CDR2 SVGAGI (reference sequence). The CDR3 here is CASSWGDGGNQPQHF. In DNA, the CDR3 is TGTGCCAGCAGTTGGGGGGATGGAGGCAATCAGCCCCAGCATTTT.

The chain carries TRBV6-1 and TRBJ2-7; no reliable D call. This CDR3 has 15 residues. With 5 bases removed from V and 2 bases from J, the gap between germline ends came to 16 bases. Germline values: CDR1 MNHNS, CDR2 SASEGT. The CDR3 region has the DNA TGTGCCAGCAGTTTACTAAGGGTGCGGACCTACGAGCAGTACTTC. This translates into CASSLLRVRTYEQYF.

The J gene is TRBJ1-1, the V gene TRBV10-3; 7 bases are a match to TRBD1. This CDR3 contains 13 residues. After removal of 8 bases from V and 0 bases from J, the junction contained 3 bases not matched to a gene. Germline-derived CDR1 and CDR2 are ENHRY and SYGVKD. Written as DNA, the CDR3 is TGTGCCATCTCGGACAGGTTGAACACTGAAGCTTTCTTT. It translates to CAISDRLNTEAFF.

V gene TRBV7-2 combines with J gene TRBJ2-3, with TRBD1 matching 10 bases. CDR3 size: 15 residues. CDR1 SGHTA and CDR2 FQGNSA come from the germline V gene. V dropped 5 bases and J dropped 9; count of bases not matched to a gene: 11. The CDR3 sequence: CASSPGDRGGETQYF. Here the CDR3 DNA reads TGTGCCAGCAGCCCGGGGGACAGGGGAGGGGAGACGCAGTATTTT.

The chain has TRBV5-1 and TRBJ1-1; weak D call: TRBD1 (5 bases). The CDR3 is made up of 13 amino acids. V was shortened by 5 bases and J by 3 bases, with 11 bases between the two germline ends. CDR1 is SGHRS, CDR2 YFSETQ, per germline. CDR3 in amino acids: CASSGQGDTEAFF. CDR3 coding DNA: TGCGCCAGCAGTGGCCAGGGAGACACTGAAGCTTTCTTT.

The rearrangement joins TRBV5-1 to TRBJ1-3; no firm D call. CDR1 is SGHRS, CDR2 YFSETQ, per germline. The V end was cut by 4 bases, the J end by 6 bases, with 14 bases between. The CDR3 has 14 residues. CDR3 DNA: TGCGCCAGCAGCCCAGGAGGTGGGGTAAACACCATATATTTT. This translates into CASSPGGGVNTIYF.

The chain uses TRBV6-6 and TRBJ1-3; D remains unclear. V lost 6 bases and J 0 bases, leaving 3 bases between the germline ends. The CDR3 runs to 12 residues. Germline CDR1 MNHNY, CDR2 SVGAGI (reference sequence). DNA for the CDR3: TGTGCCAGCAGGGACTCTGGAAACACCATATATTTT. This sequence encodes CASRDSGNTIYF.

The rearrangement joins TRBV5-1 to TRBJ2-1; D may be TRBD1 (6 bases). This CDR3 is 15 amino acids long. Germline CDR1 reads SGHRS; CDR2 reads YFSETQ. Trimming left V 0 bases short and J 1 base short, with 8 bases between. CDR3 sequence reads: CASSLGQESYNEQFF. CDR3 sequence (DNA): TGCGCCAGCAGCTTGGGACAGGAATCCTACAATGAGCAGTTCTTC. The entire variable domain, with the rest obtained from reference TRBV5-1 and TRBJ2-1, is as follows: KAGVTQTPRYLIKTRGQQVTLSCSPISGHRSVSWYQQTPGQGLQFLFEYFSETQRNKGNFPGRFSGRQFSNSRSEMNVSTLELGDSALYLCASSLGQESYNEQFFGPGTRLTVL.

By share, this clone ranks as medium-sized. The gene calls are TRBV13 and TRBJ2-7; no reliable D call. The CDR3 totals 14 residues. Deletions cut 8 bases from V and 0 bases from J, with 14 bases between. CDR1 is PRHDT, CDR2 FYEKMQ, per germline (reference sequence). The CDR3 protein is CASRGWTSSYEQYF. The CDR3 DNA is TGTGCCAGCCGTGGGTGGACGAGCTCCTACGAGCAGTACTTC.

This chain links TRBV20-1 with TRBJ1-2; D is uncertain. CDR1 is DFQATT, CDR2 SNEGSKA, per germline (reference sequence). CDR3 length: 11 residues. V lost 1 base and J 7 bases, leaving 7 bases between the germline ends. CDR3 region: CSARVSSGYTF. The DNA for the CDR3 is TGCAGTGCTAGAGTGAGCAGTGGCTACACCTTC.

The chain has TRBV4-2 and TRBJ2-3, with no clear D. This CDR3 spans 14 amino acids. The germline V gene encodes CDR1 LGHNA and CDR2 YNFKEQ. V lost 1 base and J lost 1, with 6 bases in between. Written as DNA, the CDR3 is TGTGCCAGCAGCCAAGTCGCGGGCACAGATACGCAGTATTTT. Protein: CASSQVAGTDTQYF.

Only one count was recorded for this clone. The V call is TRBV7-2, the J call TRBJ2-7; 8 positions agree with TRBD2. Germline V gene data show CDR1 as SGHTA and CDR2 as FQGNSA. J gave up 0 bases and V 4 bases, and 8 bases lay outside the gene matches. CDR3 length: 16 amino acids. The CDR3 nucleotides are TGTGCCAGCAGCTCTGGGGTAGCGGGGACCTCCTACGAGCAGTACTTC. Its protein product is CASSSGVAGTSYEQYF.

The J gene is TRBJ1-1, the V gene TRBV9; D is perhaps TRBD1 (5 bases). Germline CDR1 SGDLS, CDR2 YYNGEE. Deletions cut 1 base from V and 3 bases from J, with 10 bases between. CDR3 size: 14 residues. CDR3 protein: CASSVWGDDTEAFF. The DNA for the CDR3 is TGTGCCAGCAGCGTATGGGGGGACGACACTGAAGCTTTCTTT.

The rearrangement uses TRBV5-1 and TRBJ1-1; D perhaps matches TRBD1 (5 bases). The V gene lost 3 bases and the J gene lost 5 bases, with 14 bases spanning the gap. There are 14 residues in the CDR3. From germline, CDR1 is SGHRS and CDR2 YFSETQ. The CDR3 DNA reads as TGCGCCAGCAGCTCCGGGGGAGGATATACTGAAGCTTTCTTT. Its protein product is CASSSGGGYTEAFF. Complete variable domain (other parts from reference TRBV5-1 and TRBJ1-1): KAGVTQTPRYLIKTRGQQVTLSCSPISGHRSVSWYQQTPGQGLQFLFEYFSETQRNKGNFPGRFSGRQFSNSRSEMNVSTLELGDSALYLCASSSGGGYTEAFFGQGTRLTVV.

This clone was observed once. V gene TRBV27 combines with J gene TRBJ2-3; the D gene is possibly TRBD1 (5 bases). Trimming removed 3 bases from V and 6 bases from J, with 13 bases in between. This CDR3 has 14 residues. Germline lookup yields CDR1 MNHEY and CDR2 SMNVEV (reference sequence). CDR3 nucleotides: TGTGCCAGCAGTTTTGCCAGGGCTTCCGATACGCAGTATTTT. Translating gives CASSFARASDTQYF.

This chain joins TRBV5-1 and TRBJ1-6, with 7 nucleotides matching TRBD1. The CDR3 has 18 amino acids. Germline CDR1 reads SGHRS; CDR2 reads YFSETQ. Trimming cost V 5 bases and J 0 bases; bases outside gene matches: 11. The CDR3 sequence is CASRESDRDLSYNSPLHF. CDR3 nucleotide sequence: TGCGCCAGCAGAGAATCAGACAGGGACCTCTCCTATAATTCACCCCTCCACTTT.

As DNA, the CDR3 is TGTGCCAGCAGTCAAGACAAGAACACTGAAGCTTTCTTT. The encoded protein is CASSQDKNTEAFF. The chain employs TRBV13 and TRBJ1-1; D remains ambiguous. V lost 6 bases, J lost 1 base, and 9 bases lay in between. Germline CDR1 and CDR2: PRHDT and FYEKMQ (reference sequence). CDR3 size: 13 residues. The variable domain in full, with the rest retrieved from reference TRBV13 and TRBJ1-1, is AAGVIQSPRHLIKEKRETATLKCYPIPRHDTVYWYQQGPGQDPQFLISFYEKMQSDKGSIPDRFSAQQFSDYHSELNMSSLELGDSALYFCASSQDKNTEAFFGQGTRLTVV.

The chain carries TRBV6-5 and TRBJ2-1; D unresolved. CDR1 is MNHEY and CDR2 is SVGAGI in the germline V gene. V was shortened by 0 bases and J by 7 bases, with 13 bases between the two germline ends. CDR3 length: 15 residues. Here the CDR3 reads CASSYSGRQRNEQFF. CDR3 in DNA: TGTGCCAGCAGTTACTCAGGACGCCAGAGGAATGAGCAGTTCTTC.

Here the CDR3 reads CASREEGTHNEQFF. The CDR3 DNA reads as TGTGCCAGCAGGGAGGAAGGAACCCACAATGAGCAGTTCTTC. The rearrangement joins TRBV5-6 to TRBJ2-1, with a possible D match to TRBD2 (5 bases). V lost 5 bases and J lost 5, with 14 bases in between. From germline, CDR1 is SGHDT and CDR2 YYEEEE. This CDR3 spans 14 amino acids.

This chain connects TRBV18 to TRBJ2-3; 7 bases map to TRBD1. J gave up 4 bases and V 6 bases, and 4 bases lay outside the gene matches. This CDR3 is 13 amino acids long. CDR1 and CDR2 from the germline V gene are KGHSH and LQKENI. CDR3 protein: CASSLTGADTQYF. CDR3 sequence (DNA): TGTGCCAGCTCCCTCACAGGGGCAGATACGCAGTATTTT.